The next 21 T cell receptor beta chains were all read from a single sample in a study of T-cell memory formation after mild COVID-19. TCRdb ran MiXCR on the 5' RACE reads and lists one entry per CDR3 protein. The table records about 350,000 distinct CDR3 sequences, around 15% of them present only once. Sequencing was carried out using PBMCs or a T cell subset sorted from them (not recorded which). The receptors were gathered from a man between 18 and 35 years old who had mild COVID-19 (a few samples of this study predate the infection). Cell type and time point are not known.

The sample holds a few counts of this clonotype. The CDR3 loop is CASRGGTEETQYF. The CDR3 region has the DNA TGCGCCAGCAGGGGGGGCACCGAAGAGACCCAGTACTTC. This chain connects TRBV5-1 to TRBJ2-5; D could derive from TRBD1 or TRBD2 (6 bases each). The germline V gene has CDR1 SGHRS and CDR2 YFSETQ. This CDR3 has 13 residues. V was pared by 5 bases and J by 3 bases, with 11 bases between.

The J gene is TRBJ2-1, the V gene TRBV11-2; 9 bases map to TRBD2. With 1 base clipped from V and 7 bases from J, the junction kept 14 bases outside the gene matches. There are 18 residues in the CDR3. The germline CDR1 and CDR2 sequences are SGHAT and FQNNGV. The CDR3 DNA is TGTGCCAGCAGCTTAGTTTTAGCGGGGGCCGACGGGGAGAATGAGCAGTTCTTC. Amino acids: CASSLVLAGADGENEQFF. Complete variable domain (other parts from reference TRBV11-2 and TRBJ2-1): EAGVAQSPRYKIIEKRQSVAFWCNPISGHATLYWYQQILGQGPKLLIQFQNNGVVDDSQLPKDRFSAERLKGVDSTLKIQPAKLEDSAVYLCASSLVLAGADGENEQFFGPGTRLTVL.

This clonotype was recorded many times. V is TRBV19 and J is TRBJ2-5; weak D call: TRBD1 (6 bases). Germline assignment: CDR1 LNHDA and CDR2 SQIVND (reference sequence). This CDR3 contains 14 residues. Trimming pared 10 bases from V and 6 bases from J, leaving 21 bases between. CDR3 amino acids: CANWGKQGRKTQYF. CDR3 sequence (DNA): TGTGCCAACTGGGGAAAACAGGGTAGGAAGACCCAGTACTTC.

Notes on this clonotype: Just one base apart from a much larger clone, this may be a read error. The J gene is TRBJ1-1, the V gene TRBV3-1; D gene unclear. From germline, CDR1 is LGHDT and CDR2 YNNKEL (reference sequence). This CDR3 comprises 13 residues. CDR3 sequence reads: CASSQGEGTEALF. The CDR3 bases are TGTGCCAGCAGCCAGGGCGAGGGCACTGAAGCTCTCTTT. Using reference TRBV3-1 and TRBJ1-1 for the parts outside the CDR3, the full variable domain is DTAVSQTPKYLVTQMGNDKSIKCEQNLGHDTMYWYKQDSKKFLKIMFSYNNKELIINETVPNRFSPKSPDKAHLNLHINSLELGDSAVYFCASSQGEGTEALFGQGTRLTVV.

This clonotype has just a few counts. The genes are TRBV5-1 and TRBJ1-1, with a weak D call TRBD1 (5 bases). The germline V gene has CDR1 SGHRS and CDR2 YFSETQ. Trimming cost V 1 base and J 7 bases, with 11 bases left between them. This CDR3 contains 13 residues. As DNA, the CDR3 is TGCGCCAGCAGCTTGTCAGGGTTATTTGAAGCTTTCTTT. It yields the protein CASSLSGLFEAFF.

This clonotype was detected only a few times. The V and J genes are TRBV6-6 and TRBJ1-4; a possible D gene is TRBD1 (6 bases). Looked up from germline, CDR1 is MNHNY and CDR2 is SVGAGI (reference sequence). CDR3 size: 16 residues. V was clipped by 7 bases and J by 7 bases, with 22 bases between them. CDR3 bases: TGTGCCAGCACTGCAACCGCAGGGGACCTATCTGAAAAACTGTTTTTT. This sequence encodes CASTATAGDLSEKLFF.

The rearrangement joins TRBV5-1 to TRBJ2-7, with TRBD1 matching 10 bases. The CDR3 runs 15 residues. V trimming: 4 bases; J trimming: 7 bases; junction bases outside the gene matches: 11. CDR1 and CDR2 from the germline V gene are SGHRS and YFSETQ. The CDR3 loop reads CASSTGTGAFREQYF. The DNA for the CDR3 is TGCGCCAGCAGCACCGGGACAGGGGCTTTTCGGGAGCAGTACTTC.

The rearrangement links TRBV25-1 to TRBJ1-2, with D possibly matching TRBD1 (6 bases). Germline V lookup: CDR1 MGHDK, CDR2 SYGVNS. The CDR3 has 17 amino acids. The V gene lost 4 bases and the J gene lost 3 bases, with 21 bases spanning the gap. Here the CDR3 reads CASSGKSLGPGDYGYTF. Written as DNA, the CDR3 is TGTGCCAGCAGTGGAAAGAGCCTGGGACCAGGGGACTATGGCTACACCTTC.

The chain couples TRBV9 to TRBJ2-5; TRBD2 agrees at 8 bases. Germline CDR1 reads SGDLS; CDR2 reads YYNGEE. The CDR3 is 16 residues long. J was trimmed by 1 base and V by 4 bases; bases with no gene match: 9. CDR3 sequence reads: CASSTHPTSGQETQYF. The CDR3 nucleotides are TGTGCCAGCAGCACGCACCCCACTAGCGGCCAAGAGACCCAGTACTTC.

This clonotype came up many times. CDR3 loop: CASSGQDYGYTF. CDR3 coding DNA: TGTGCCAGCAGCGGACAGGATTATGGCTACACCTTC. The chain joins TRBV12-3 or TRBV12-4 to TRBJ1-2, with 7 bases fitting TRBD1. V shed 6 bases, J shed 5 bases, and the junction held 3 bases outside the gene matches. CDR3 length equals 12 residues.

This clonotype has more than one count but fewer than ten. This chain connects TRBV7-2 to TRBJ2-6; 10 bases match TRBD1. Germline CDR1 reads SGHTA; CDR2 reads FQGNSA. This CDR3 region has 18 residues. Germline trimming cut 4 bases from V and 2 bases from J; bases unmatched to any gene: 8. In DNA form, the CDR3 reads TGTGCCAGCAGCTCAGTCCTGGACAGGGGGACTGGGGCCAACGTCCTGACTTTC. Translation gives CASSSVLDRGTGANVLTF.

The gene calls are TRBV5-1 and TRBJ2-3; 9 bases agree with TRBD2. The V gene end was trimmed by 6 bases and the J gene end by 0 bases; junction bases not matched to a gene: 5. The CDR3 length is 15 residues. Germline values: CDR1 SGHRS, CDR2 YFSETQ. The CDR3 DNA is TGCGCCAGCATCGAGCGGGGGGCCAGCACAGATACGCAGTATTTT. Residues: CASIERGASTDTQYF.

This clonotype was found many times. This sequence joins TRBV6-6 and TRBJ2-5; 9 bases map to TRBD2. The CDR3 totals 15 residues. J was trimmed by 4 bases and V by 2 bases; bases with no gene match: 5. Germline loops: CDR1 MNHNY, CDR2 SVGAGI (reference sequence). CDR3 in amino acids: CASSYAGTSLETQYF. DNA of the CDR3: TGTGCCAGCAGTTACGCGGGGACTAGCTTAGAGACCCAGTACTTC.

In this sample, this clonotype turned up a few times. This chain uses TRBV7-9 with TRBJ1-1; D possibly corresponds to TRBD1 (5 bases). CDR3 size: 14 residues. Trimming pared 1 base from V and 3 bases from J, leaving 9 bases between. Germline lookup yields CDR1 SEHNR and CDR2 FQNEAQ (reference sequence). The CDR3 region is CASSLDGAYTEAFF. As DNA, the CDR3 is TGTGCCAGCAGCTTAGACGGGGCGTACACTGAAGCTTTCTTT. Together with reference TRBV7-9 and TRBJ1-1, the CDR3 gives the full variable domain: DTGVSQNPRHKITKRGQNVTFRCDPISEHNRLYWYRQTLGQGPEFLTYFQNEAQLEKSRLLSDRFSAERPKGSFSTLEIQRTEQGDSAMYLCASSLDGAYTEAFFGQGTRLTVV.

This clonotype was detected a few times. The rearrangement joins TRBV7-9 to TRBJ1-2, with D perhaps matching TRBD1 (5 bases). Germline assignment: CDR1 SEHNR and CDR2 FQNEAQ (reference sequence). The CDR3 runs 14 residues. Trimming left V 5 bases short and J 5 bases short, with 15 bases between. CDR3 residues: CASSRLTVLYGYTF. In DNA, the CDR3 is TGTGCCAGCAGCCGTCTGACAGTATTGTATGGCTACACCTTC.

The gene calls are TRBV20-1 and TRBJ2-5; D may match TRBD1 or TRBD2 (6 bases each). The V end lost 3 bases, the J end lost 5 bases, and 13 bases lay between the germline ends. This CDR3 region has 13 residues. Per germline, CDR1 DFQATT and CDR2 SNEGSKA (reference sequence). CDR3 nucleotides: TGCAGTGCTAGGCTAGGGGGGCTGGAGACCCAGTACTTC. It encodes CSARLGGLETQYF.

This clonotype was observed a handful of times. V and J are TRBV5-4 and TRBJ2-5; D is possibly TRBD1 (6 bases). The germline CDR1 and CDR2 sequences are SGHNT and YYREEE (reference sequence). V shed 0 bases and J shed 2 bases, with 11 bases lying between them. The CDR3 extends over 15 amino acids. The CDR3, as DNA: TGTGCCAGCAGCTTGGAGCAGGGGCCTCAAGAGACCCAGTACTTC. Amino acids: CASSLEQGPQETQYF.

The J gene is TRBJ1-2, the V gene TRBV2; D ambiguous. The germline V and J ends were trimmed by 4 bases and 5 bases, with 8 bases remaining between them. Germline V gene data show CDR1 as SNHLY and CDR2 as FYNNEI. This CDR3 has 12 residues. CDR3 residues: CASSGLYYGYTF. The CDR3 coding sequence is TGTGCCAGCAGTGGGTTGTATTATGGCTACACCTTC.

This chain joins TRBV30 and TRBJ2-2; D remains unclear. CDR1 and CDR2 from the germline V gene are GTSNPN and SVGIG (reference sequence). Between the trimmed V and J ends, which lost 3 bases and 9 bases, there was a span of 8 bases. This CDR3 has 11 residues. Written as DNA, the CDR3 is TGTGCCTGGAGCCCTCGGAGGGAGCTGTTTTTT. Protein sequence: CAWSPRRELFF.

V usage is TRBV20-1 and J usage is TRBJ2-3; TRBD2 aligns across 12 bases. V was pared by 3 bases and J by 2 bases, with 6 bases of the junction left unmatched. CDR3 length equals 16 residues. The germline CDR1 and CDR2 sequences are DFQATT and SNEGSKA (reference sequence). CDR3 protein: CSARDGLAGTTDTQYF. The CDR3 DNA reads TGCAGTGCTAGGGATGGACTAGCGGGGACCACAGATACGCAGTATTTT.

The CDR3, as DNA: TGCGCCAGCAGCCAAGACCAAGGGGACAGGGTCTCTGGCTACACCTTC. Amino acid sequence: CASSQDQGDRVSGYTF. The V gene is TRBV4-3, the J gene TRBJ1-2, with 9 nucleotides matching TRBD1. CDR3 length: 16 amino acids. Germline CDR1 is LGHNA and CDR2 is YSLEER. J lost 7 bases, V lost 0 bases, and 9 bases had no gene match.